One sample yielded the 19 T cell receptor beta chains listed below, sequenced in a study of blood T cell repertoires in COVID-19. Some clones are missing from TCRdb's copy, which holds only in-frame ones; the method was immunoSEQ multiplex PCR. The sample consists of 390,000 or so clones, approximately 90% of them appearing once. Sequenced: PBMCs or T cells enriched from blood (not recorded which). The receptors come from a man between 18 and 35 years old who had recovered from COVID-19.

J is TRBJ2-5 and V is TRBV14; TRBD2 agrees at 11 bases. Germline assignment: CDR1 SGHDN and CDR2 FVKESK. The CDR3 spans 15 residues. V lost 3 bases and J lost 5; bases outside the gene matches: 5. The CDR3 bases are TGTGCCAGCAGCCAGACTAGCGGGATCATGGAGACCCAGTACTTC. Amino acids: CASSQTSGIMETQYF.

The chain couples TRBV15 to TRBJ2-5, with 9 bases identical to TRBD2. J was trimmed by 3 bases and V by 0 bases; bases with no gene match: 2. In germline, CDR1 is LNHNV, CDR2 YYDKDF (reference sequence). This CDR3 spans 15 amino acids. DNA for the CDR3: TGTGCCACCAGCAGAGAGGCTAGCGGGAAAGAGACCCAGTACTTC. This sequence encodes CATSREASGKETQYF.

The CDR3 DNA reads as TGTGCCAGTCAAAAGAGCGGGAGCTCCTACGAGCAGTACTTC. Protein sequence: CASQKSGSSYEQYF. The chain recombines TRBV27 with TRBJ2-7; 8 bases match TRBD2. Trimming at V came to 9 bases and at J to 0 bases, leaving 7 bases not matched to a gene. Germline V CDR1 and CDR2: MNHEY, SMNVEV (reference sequence). The CDR3 sequence is 14 residues long.

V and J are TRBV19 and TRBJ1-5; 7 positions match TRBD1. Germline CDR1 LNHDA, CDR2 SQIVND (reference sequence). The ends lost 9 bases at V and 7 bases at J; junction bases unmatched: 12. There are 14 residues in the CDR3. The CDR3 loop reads CASTTGRGAQPQHF. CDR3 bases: TGTGCCAGCACGACAGGGCGGGGGGCCCAGCCCCAGCATTTT.

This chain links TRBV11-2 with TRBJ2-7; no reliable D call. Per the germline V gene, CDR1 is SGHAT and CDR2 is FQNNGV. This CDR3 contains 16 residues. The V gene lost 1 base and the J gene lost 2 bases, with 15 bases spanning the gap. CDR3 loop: CASSLAMGADTYEQYF. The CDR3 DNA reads TGTGCCAGCAGCTTAGCTATGGGCGCCGACACCTACGAGCAGTACTTC. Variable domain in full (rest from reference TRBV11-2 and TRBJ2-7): EAGVAQSPRYKIIEKRQSVAFWCNPISGHATLYWYQQILGQGPKLLIQFQNNGVVDDSQLPKDRFSAERLKGVDSTLKIQPAKLEDSAVYLCASSLAMGADTYEQYFGPGTRLTVT.

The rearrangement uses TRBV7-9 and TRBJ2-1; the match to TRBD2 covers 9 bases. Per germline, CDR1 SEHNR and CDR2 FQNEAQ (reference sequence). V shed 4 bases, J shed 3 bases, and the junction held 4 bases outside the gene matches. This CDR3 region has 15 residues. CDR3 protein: CASSSSGASYNEQFF. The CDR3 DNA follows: TGTGCCAGCAGCTCTAGCGGGGCTAGCTACAATGAGCAGTTCTTC.

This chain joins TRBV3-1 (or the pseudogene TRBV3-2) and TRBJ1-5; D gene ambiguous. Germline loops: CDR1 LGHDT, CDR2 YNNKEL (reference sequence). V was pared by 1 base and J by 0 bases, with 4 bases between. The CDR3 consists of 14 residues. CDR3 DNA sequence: TGTGCCAGCAGCCAAGCTCCTAGCAATCAGCCCCAGCATTTT. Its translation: CASSQAPSNQPQHF.

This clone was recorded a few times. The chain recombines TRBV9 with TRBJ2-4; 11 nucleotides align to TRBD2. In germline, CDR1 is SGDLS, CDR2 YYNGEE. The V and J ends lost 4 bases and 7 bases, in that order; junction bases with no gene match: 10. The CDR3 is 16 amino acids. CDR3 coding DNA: TGTGCCAGCAGCCCCGGGACTAGCGGTGGGGCGAACATTCAGTACTTC. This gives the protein CASSPGTSGGANIQYF.

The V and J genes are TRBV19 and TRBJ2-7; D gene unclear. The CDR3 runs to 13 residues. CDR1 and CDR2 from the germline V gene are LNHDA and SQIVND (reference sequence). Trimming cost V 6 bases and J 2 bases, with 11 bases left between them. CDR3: CASSVRAAYEQYF. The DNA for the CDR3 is TGTGCCAGTAGCGTACGAGCCGCCTACGAGCAGTACTTC.

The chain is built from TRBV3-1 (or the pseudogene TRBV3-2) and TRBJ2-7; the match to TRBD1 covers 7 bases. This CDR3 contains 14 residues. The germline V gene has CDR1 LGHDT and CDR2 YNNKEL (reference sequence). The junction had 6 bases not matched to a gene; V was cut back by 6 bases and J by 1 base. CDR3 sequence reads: CASRKTGESYEQYF. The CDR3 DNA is TGTGCCAGCAGAAAAACAGGGGAATCCTACGAGCAGTACTTC.

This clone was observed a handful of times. In DNA form, the CDR3 reads TGTGCCAGCTCACCGGGGCCAGGGGAGACGAATGAGCAGTTCTTC. Translation gives CASSPGPGETNEQFF. V is TRBV18 and J is TRBJ2-1; tentatively, D is TRBD1 (6 bases). V lost 3 bases and J lost 7, with 16 bases in between. The CDR3 loop spans 15 amino acids. Germline V CDR1 and CDR2: KGHSH, LQKENI.

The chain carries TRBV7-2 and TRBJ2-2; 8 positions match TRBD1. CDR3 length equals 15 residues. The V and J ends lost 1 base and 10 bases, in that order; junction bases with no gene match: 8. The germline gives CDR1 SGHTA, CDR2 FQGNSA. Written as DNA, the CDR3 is TGTGCCAGCAGCTTAGAGGGGCAGGGGGCGAAGGAGCTGTTTTTT. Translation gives CASSLEGQGAKELFF.

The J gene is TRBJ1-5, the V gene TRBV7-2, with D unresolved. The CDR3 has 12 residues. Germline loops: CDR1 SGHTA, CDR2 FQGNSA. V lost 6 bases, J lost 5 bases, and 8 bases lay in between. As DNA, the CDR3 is TGTGCCAGCAGTGCTAGGCATCAGCCCCAGCATTTT. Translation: CASSARHQPQHF. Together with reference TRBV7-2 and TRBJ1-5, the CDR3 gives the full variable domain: GAGVSQSPSNKVTEKGKDVELRCDPISGHTALYWYRQSLGQGLEFLIYFQGNSAPDKSGLPSDRFSAERTGGSVSTLTIQRTQQEDSAVYLCASSARHQPQHFGDGTRLSIL.

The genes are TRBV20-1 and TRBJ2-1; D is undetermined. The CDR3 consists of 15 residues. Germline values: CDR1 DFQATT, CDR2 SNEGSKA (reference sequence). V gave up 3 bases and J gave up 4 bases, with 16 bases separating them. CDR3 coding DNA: TGCAGTGCTAGTCAGTCATCCTTTTTATACAATGAGCAGTTCTTC. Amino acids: CSASQSSFLYNEQFF.

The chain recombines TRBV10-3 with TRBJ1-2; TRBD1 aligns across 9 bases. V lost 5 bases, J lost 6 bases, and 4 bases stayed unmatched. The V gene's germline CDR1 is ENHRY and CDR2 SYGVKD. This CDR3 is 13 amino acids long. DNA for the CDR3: TGTGCCATCAGTCCTACAGGGGGCAATGGCTACACCTTC. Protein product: CAISPTGGNGYTF.

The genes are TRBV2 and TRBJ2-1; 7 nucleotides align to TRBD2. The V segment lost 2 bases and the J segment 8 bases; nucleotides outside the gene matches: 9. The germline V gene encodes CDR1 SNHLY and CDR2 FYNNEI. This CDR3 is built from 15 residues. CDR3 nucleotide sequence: TGTGCCAGCAGTGAAAACCAGCGGGGAAAGTATGAGCAGTTCTTC. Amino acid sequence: CASSENQRGKYEQFF.

CDR3 sequence: CASTTGNQPQHF. In DNA form, the CDR3 reads TGTGCCAGCACAACGGGGAATCAGCCCCAGCATTTT. The chain combines TRBV7-3 with TRBJ1-5; D remains ambiguous. Germline-derived CDR1 and CDR2 are SGHTA and FQGTGA. CDR3 length: 12 amino acids. V gave up 7 bases and J gave up 4 bases, with 8 bases separating them. Variable domain in full (rest from reference TRBV7-3 and TRBJ1-5): GAGVSQTPSNKVTEKGKYVELRCDPISGHTALYWYRQSLGQGPEFLIYFQGTGAADDSGLPNDRFFAVRPEGSVSTLKIQRTERGDSAVYLCASTTGNQPQHFGDGTRLSIL.

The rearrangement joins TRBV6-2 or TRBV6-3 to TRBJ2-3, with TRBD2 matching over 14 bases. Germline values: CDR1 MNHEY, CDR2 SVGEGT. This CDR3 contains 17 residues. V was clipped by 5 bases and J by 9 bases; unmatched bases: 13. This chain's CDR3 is CASSPSTTSGRAITQYF. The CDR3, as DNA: TGTGCCAGCAGTCCCTCCACGACTAGCGGGAGGGCCATCACGCAGTATTTT.

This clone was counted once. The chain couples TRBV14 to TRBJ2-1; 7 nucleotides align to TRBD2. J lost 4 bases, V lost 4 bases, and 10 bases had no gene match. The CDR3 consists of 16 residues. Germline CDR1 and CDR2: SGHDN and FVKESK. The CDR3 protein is CASSRRGSGHYNEQFF. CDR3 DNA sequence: TGTGCCAGCAGCCGGCGGGGTAGCGGGCATTACAATGAGCAGTTCTTC. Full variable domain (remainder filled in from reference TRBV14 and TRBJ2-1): EAGVTQFPSHSVIEKGQTVTLRCDPISGHDNLYWYRRVMGKEIKFLLHFVKESKQDESGMPNNRFLAERTGGTYSTLKVQPAELEDSGVYFCASSRRGSGHYNEQFFGPGTRLTVL.